This TCR beta chain emerged from a study of human T cells and chemical hapten exposure. Between the trimmed V and J ends, which lost 0 bases and 4 bases, there was a span of 10 bases. CDR1 and CDR2 (germline): DFQATT, SNEGSKA (reference sequence). There are 14 residues in the CDR3. Using its own MiXCR run on the RACE reads, TCRdb lists one record per CDR3 protein. The sample has under 95,000 distinct CDR3 sequences; approximately 9% are singletons. This clonotype was picked up many times. Documented time point: healthy volunteer bleed at 2 weeks. Whole blood that had not been fractionated was the source of extracted total RNA.

The TCR sequence derives from a female donor in good health. Some clones in this sample may be carry-over from other donors' samples. The chain has TRBV20-1 and TRBJ2-1; D uncertain. The sequencing input was whole blood. The CDR3 nucleotides are TGCAGTGCTAGAGATCTGCGACTGTACAATGAGCAGTTCTTC. Its translation is CSARDLRLYNEQFF.